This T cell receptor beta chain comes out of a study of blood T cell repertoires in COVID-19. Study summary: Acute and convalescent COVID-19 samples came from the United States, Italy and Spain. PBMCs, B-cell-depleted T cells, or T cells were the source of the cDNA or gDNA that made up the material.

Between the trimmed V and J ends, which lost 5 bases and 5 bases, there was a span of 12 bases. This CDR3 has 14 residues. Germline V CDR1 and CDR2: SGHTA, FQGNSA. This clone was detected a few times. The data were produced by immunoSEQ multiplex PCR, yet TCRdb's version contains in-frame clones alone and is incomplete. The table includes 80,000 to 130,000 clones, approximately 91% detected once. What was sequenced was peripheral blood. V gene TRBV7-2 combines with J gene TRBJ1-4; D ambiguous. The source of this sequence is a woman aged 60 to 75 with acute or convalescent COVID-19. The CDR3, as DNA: TGTGCCAGCAGCCCCGGGGTGCAAAATGAAAAACTGTTTTTT. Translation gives CASSPGVQNEKLFF.